This is a list of T cell receptor beta chains from one sample in a study of T cell responses to AZD1222 COVID-19 vaccine. Here immunoSEQ multiplex PCR was the method, and the copy in TCRdb shows in-frame clones only, minus some. The sample comprises 130,000 or so clones, roughly 84% of which are singletons, and less than 15% rests with the top ten. Sequenced here: peripheral blood, sampled on day 0 of AZD1222 vaccination. These receptors came from an adult in good health. The CDR3 runs from the conserved cysteine through the conserved F or W. D genes are given only for firm matches. Some rows have no size entry. The others give once, few or many, or a class for an expanded clone.

CASSPTDTYNEQFF,TGCGCCAGCAGCCCGACGGATACCTACAATGAGCAGTTCTTC,TRBV5-1,.,TRBJ2-1,.
CASSESSYNEQFF,TGTGCCAGCAGTGAAAGTTCCTACAATGAGCAGTTCTTC,TRBV2,.,TRBJ2-1,.
CASSQGLAGGETGELFF,TGTGCCAGCAGCCAAGGACTAGCGGGAGGCGAGACCGGGGAGCTGTTTTTT,TRBV4-2,TRBD2,TRBJ2-2,.
CASSLDPSGITGELFF,TGCGCCAGCAGCTTGGACCCCAGCGGGATCACCGGGGAGCTGTTTTTT,TRBV5-1,TRBD2,TRBJ2-2,.
CASSGRPQETQYF,TGCGCCAGCAGCGGACGCCCCCAAGAGACCCAGTACTTC,TRBV5-1,.,TRBJ2-5,.
CASSSRRGGLAKNIQYF,TGCGCCAGCAGCTCCCGGCGGGGGGGCCTAGCCAAAAACATTCAGTACTTC,TRBV5-1,TRBD2,TRBJ2-4,.
CAISVVGTPENTEAFF,TGTGCCATCAGTGTTGTCGGGACACCCGAAAACACTGAAGCTTTCTTT,TRBV10-3,.,TRBJ1-1,.
CATRLGQGYGYTF,TGTGCCACCCGTCTAGGACAGGGCTACGGCTACACCTTC,TRBV2,TRBD1,TRBJ1-2,.
CASRRGNTEAFF,TGTGCCAGTAGAAGGGGGAACACTGAAGCTTTCTTT,TRBV19,.,TRBJ1-1,.
CASSVRGGDEQYF,TGCGCCAGCAGCGTCAGGGGAGGCGACGAGCAGTACTTC,TRBV5-1,.,TRBJ2-7,.
CASSQMTSGGAETQYF,TGTGCCAGCAGCCAGATGACTAGCGGGGGGGCCGAGACCCAGTACTTC,TRBV3-1/TRBV3-2,TRBD2,TRBJ2-5,.
CSASRTGGTEAFF,TGCAGTGCTAGTCGGACAGGGGGCACTGAAGCTTTCTTT,TRBV20-1,TRBD1,TRBJ1-1,.
CASSPDRERAQHF,TGTGCCAGCAGCCCCGACCGGGAGCGGGCCCAGCATTTT,TRBV7-2,.,TRBJ1-5,.
CASSLATRDTQYF,TGTGCCAGCAGCTTAGCAACCCGTGATACGCAGTATTTT,TRBV7-2,.,TRBJ2-3,.
CAWIVNTEAFF,TGTGCCTGGATCGTGAACACTGAAGCTTTCTTT,TRBV30,.,TRBJ1-1,few
CASTTGLEAFF,TGTGCCAGCACCACGGGACTTGAAGCTTTCTTT,TRBV27,.,TRBJ1-1,.
CASSLNPGITEAFF,TGTGCCAGCAGCTTGAATCCGGGGATCACTGAAGCTTTCTTT,TRBV5-8,.,TRBJ1-1,.
CASSFHAGAGGYTF,TGTGCCAGCAGTTTTCATGCAGGGGCGGGTGGCTACACCTTC,TRBV27,.,TRBJ1-2,.